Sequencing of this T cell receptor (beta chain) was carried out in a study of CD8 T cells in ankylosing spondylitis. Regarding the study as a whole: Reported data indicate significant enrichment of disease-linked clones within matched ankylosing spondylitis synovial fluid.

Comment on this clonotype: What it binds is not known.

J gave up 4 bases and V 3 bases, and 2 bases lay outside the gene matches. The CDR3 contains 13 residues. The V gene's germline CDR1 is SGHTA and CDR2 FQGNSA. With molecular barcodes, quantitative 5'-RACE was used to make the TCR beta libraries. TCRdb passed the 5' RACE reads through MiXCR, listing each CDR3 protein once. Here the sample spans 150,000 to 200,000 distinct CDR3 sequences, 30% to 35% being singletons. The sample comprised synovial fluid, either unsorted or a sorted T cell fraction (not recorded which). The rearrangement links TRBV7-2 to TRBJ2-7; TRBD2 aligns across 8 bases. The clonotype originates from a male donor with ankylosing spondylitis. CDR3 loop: CASSFASGYEQYF. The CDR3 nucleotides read TGTGCCAGCAGCTTTGCTAGCGGGTACGAGCAGTACTTC.